The 29 T cell receptor beta chains given below trace back to one sample, sequenced in a study of blood T cell repertoires in COVID-19. Generated by immunoSEQ multiplex PCR, the TCRdb table keeps only in-frame clones and is missing some. The table lists roughly 100,000 clones, around 89% of them singletons. The sequencing input was peripheral blood. The source of these receptors is a woman in her fifties or sixties with acute or convalescent COVID-19.

This chain links TRBV29-1 with TRBJ1-2; D call uncertain. V lost 5 bases to trimming and J lost 5 bases, with 9 bases between them. Germline loops: CDR1 SQVTM, CDR2 ANQGSEA. CDR3 length: 11 amino acids. The CDR3 nucleotides are TGCAGCGTTTGGTGGGAGTATGGCTACACCTTC. Protein sequence: CSVWWEYGYTF.

The rearrangement uses TRBV20-1 and TRBJ2-3; D remains unclear. The germline V gene encodes CDR1 DFQATT and CDR2 SNEGSKA (reference sequence). The length of the CDR3 is 11 residues. Trimming shortened V by 4 bases and J by 3 bases, and 5 bases separated the two germline ends. The CDR3 loop is CSATFTDTQYF. The CDR3 DNA follows: TGCAGTGCTACTTTTACAGATACGCAGTATTTT.

The CDR3 protein is CSVTGPRNEQFF. The CDR3 bases are TGCAGCGTGACAGGGCCTCGGAATGAGCAGTTCTTC. The V gene is TRBV29-1, the J gene TRBJ2-1; 7 bases fit TRBD1. Per germline, CDR1 SQVTM and CDR2 ANQGSEA. After removal of 6 bases from V and 7 bases from J, the junction contained 6 bases not matched to a gene. The CDR3 runs 12 residues.

The chain uses TRBV10-3 and TRBJ1-5, with TRBD1 identical over 9 bases. In germline, CDR1 is ENHRY, CDR2 SYGVKD. With 6 bases clipped from V and 5 bases from J, the junction kept 5 bases outside the gene matches. CDR3 length equals 14 residues. The CDR3 DNA sequence: TGTGCCATCAGCACGGGACAGGGTGATCAGCCCCAGCATTTT. Its protein is CAISTGQGDQPQHF.

V and J are TRBV27 and TRBJ2-5; tentatively, D is TRBD1 (7 bases). V lost 6 bases and J lost 5, with 10 bases in between. This CDR3 is built from 12 residues. Germline values: CDR1 MNHEY, CDR2 SMNVEV (reference sequence). Written as DNA, the CDR3 is TGTGCCAGCAGGGCAGGGGGGGAGACCCAGTACTTC. It specifies CASRAGGETQYF.

The chain uses TRBV9 and TRBJ1-1, with TRBD1 matching over 8 bases. The CDR3 extends over 13 amino acids. V lost 7 bases and J lost 3; bases outside the gene matches: 5. Germline V CDR1 and CDR2: SGDLS, YYNGEE. Here the CDR3 DNA reads TGTGCCAGCGCCCAGGACAGGGACACTGAAGCTTTCTTT. It translates to CASAQDRDTEAFF.

The rearrangement uses TRBV7-9 and TRBJ2-1; the D is unclear. V shed 3 bases and J shed 10 bases, with 10 bases lying between them. CDR1 and CDR2 from the germline V gene are SEHNR and FQNEAQ (reference sequence). The CDR3 runs 12 residues. CDR3 sequence (DNA): TGTGCCAGCAGCTTCGCGGATAGGGAGCAGTTCTTC. This sequence encodes CASSFADREQFF.

This clone was recorded only once. The rearrangement uses TRBV29-1 and TRBJ2-6; 8 nucleotides line up with TRBD2. This CDR3 region has 15 residues. Germline CDR1 SQVTM, CDR2 ANQGSEA. V lost 4 bases and J lost 2; bases outside the gene matches: 4. CDR3 protein: CSVGAGGAGANVLTF. The CDR3 nucleotides read TGCAGCGTTGGGGCGGGGGGCGCTGGGGCCAACGTCCTGACTTTC.

V gene TRBV5-4 combines with J gene TRBJ2-1, with 11 positions matching TRBD2. Germline CDR1 reads SGHNT; CDR2 reads YYREEE (reference sequence). The CDR3 has 15 amino acids. The J segment lost 10 bases and the V segment lost 2 bases, leaving 8 bases of the junction unmatched. The CDR3 protein is CASSLPLAGGREQFF. Here the CDR3 DNA reads TGTGCCAGCAGCTTACCCCTAGCGGGAGGCCGGGAGCAGTTCTTC.

V and J are TRBV21-1 and TRBJ1-2; the table's TRBD1 call for D was not verified on the DNA. TRBV21-1 counts as a pseudogene. This CDR3 is 14 amino acids long. CDR3 nucleotide sequence: TGTGCCAGCAGCGCGACGACAGGGGGAGATGGCTACACCTTC. Its protein is CASSATTGGDGYTF.

This clone was picked up one time. The V and J genes are TRBV5-1 and TRBJ2-5, with D possibly matching TRBD2 (6 bases). Trimming removed 3 bases from V and 5 bases from J, with 17 bases in between. CDR1 and CDR2 from the germline V gene are SGHRS and YFSETQ. CDR3 length equals 15 residues. For the CDR3, the DNA is TGCGCCAGCAGCTCGGCGGGCCCACGGGGGGAGACCCAGTACTTC. Translation gives CASSSAGPRGETQYF.

The chain uses TRBV7-9 and TRBJ1-2; D perhaps matches TRBD1 (5 bases). The V end was cut by 0 bases, the J end by 3 bases, with 8 bases between. In germline, CDR1 is SEHNR, CDR2 FQNEAQ (reference sequence). This CDR3 is built from 14 residues. CDR3 residues: CASSLAGGDYGYTF. In nucleotides, the CDR3 is TGTGCCAGCAGCTTAGCGGGGGGGGACTATGGCTACACCTTC.

The chain has TRBV6-5 and TRBJ2-5; 9 nucleotides align to TRBD2. The CDR3 covers 12 residues. Trimming at V came to 8 bases and at J to 4 bases, leaving 2 bases not matched to a gene. Germline loops: CDR1 MNHEY, CDR2 SVGAGI. This chain's CDR3 is CASRRGGETQYF. For the CDR3, the DNA is TGTGCCAGCCGGCGGGGGGGAGAGACCCAGTACTTC.

The gene calls are TRBV24-1 and TRBJ2-1, with 13 bases aligning to TRBD2. The CDR3 extends over 16 amino acids. J gave up 7 bases and V 1 base, and 3 bases lay outside the gene matches. Germline V CDR1 and CDR2: KGHDR, SFDVKD. CDR3 DNA: TGTGCCACCAGTGATTTTACTAGCGGGAGGGCGAATGAGCAGTTCTTC. Translating it yields CATSDFTSGRANEQFF.

The chain recombines TRBV30 with TRBJ2-4; D might be TRBD1 (6 bases). CDR3 length: 14 amino acids. Trimming cost V 4 bases and J 3 bases, with 13 bases left between them. From germline, CDR1 is GTSNPN and CDR2 SVGIG (reference sequence). The CDR3 nucleotides read TGTGCCTGGAATCCTACAGGGAGCAAAAACATTCAGTACTTC. The encoded protein is CAWNPTGSKNIQYF.

The chain uses TRBV3-1 (or the pseudogene TRBV3-2) and TRBJ2-6, with D uncertain. Between the trimmed V and J ends, which lost 6 bases and 1 base, there was a span of 10 bases. The CDR3 has 15 residues. Per germline, CDR1 LGHDT and CDR2 YNNKEL (reference sequence). CDR3 residues: CASRGSPSGANVLTF. In nucleotides, the CDR3 is TGTGCCAGCAGGGGTAGCCCTTCTGGGGCCAACGTCCTGACTTTC.

V gene TRBV28 combines with J gene TRBJ2-7; D not certain. The CDR3 has 16 amino acids. Looked up from germline, CDR1 is MDHEN and CDR2 is SYDVKM. V lost 6 bases to trimming and J lost 0 bases, with 18 bases between them. The CDR3 here is CASSSPVDSSSYEQYF. Written as DNA, the CDR3 is TGTGCCAGCAGCTCCCCCGTCGACTCAAGCTCCTACGAGCAGTACTTC. The full variable domain, completed using reference TRBV28 and TRBJ2-7, is DVKVTQSSRYLVKRTGEKVFLECVQDMDHENMFWYRQDPGLGLRLIYFSYDVKMKEKGDIPEGYSVSREKKERFSLILESASTNQTSMYLCASSSPVDSSSYEQYFGPGTRLTVT.

The rearrangement joins TRBV3-1 (or the pseudogene TRBV3-2) to TRBJ2-7, with D possibly TRBD2 on 5 matching bases. The germline V gene encodes CDR1 LGHDT and CDR2 YNNKEL (reference sequence). The CDR3 runs to 12 residues. V lost 3 bases, J lost 5 bases, and 8 bases lay in between. CDR3 amino acids: CASSQSGNEQYV. The DNA of the CDR3 is TGTGCCAGCAGCCAGTCCGGGAACGAGCAGTACGTC.

This sequence joins TRBV11-2 and TRBJ1-2; D may be TRBD1 (6 bases). Looked up from germline, CDR1 is SGHAT and CDR2 is FQNNGV. The CDR3 has 15 amino acids. Deletions cut 0 bases from V and 5 bases from J, with 13 bases between. CDR3 nucleotide sequence: TGTGCCAGCAGCTTAGATCGGGGGGGGCGATATGGCTACACCTTC. Amino acid sequence: CASSLDRGGRYGYTF.

The chain links TRBV4-1 to TRBJ1-6; weak D call: TRBD1 (5 bases). Germline V gene lookup returns CDR1 MGHRA and CDR2 YSYEKL. V dropped 2 bases and J dropped 8 bases, with 19 bases sitting between them. This CDR3 is 17 amino acids long. The CDR3 protein is CASSQFWQGTKYSPLHF. In DNA, the CDR3 is TGCGCCAGCAGCCAATTCTGGCAGGGAACGAAATATTCACCCCTCCACTTT.

A single count supports this clone. The chain joins TRBV7-6 to TRBJ1-5; no reliable D call. Germline assignment: CDR1 SGHVS and CDR2 FNYEAQ. V lost 6 bases, J lost 3 bases, and 12 bases lay in between. The CDR3 contains 14 residues. DNA of the CDR3: TGTGCCAGCAGTCTGGGAGGTACCAATCAGCCCCAGCATTTT. The encoded protein is CASSLGGTNQPQHF.

The chain joins TRBV2 to TRBJ2-3; TRBD1 agrees at 10 bases. Trimming at V came to 6 bases and at J to 3 bases, leaving 3 bases not matched to a gene. Germline V gives CDR1 SNHLY, CDR2 FYNNEI. This CDR3 is built from 14 residues. The CDR3 sequence: CASRTGQGTDTQYF. CDR3 in DNA: TGTGCCAGCAGGACGGGACAGGGGACAGATACGCAGTATTTT.

This clone was recorded once. The chain links TRBV3-1 (or the pseudogene TRBV3-2) to TRBJ1-1; D gene unclear. The V end lost 4 bases, the J end lost 5 bases, and 11 bases lay between the germline ends. From germline, CDR1 is LGHDT and CDR2 YNNKEL (reference sequence). This CDR3 spans 13 amino acids. Here the CDR3 DNA reads TGTGCCAGCAGCCCCCCCGGGGTGACTGAAGCTTTCTTT. It specifies CASSPPGVTEAFF.

V and J are TRBV28 and TRBJ1-2, with 9 bases aligning to TRBD1. Germline lookup yields CDR1 MDHEN and CDR2 SYDVKM. V shed 5 bases, J shed 4 bases, and the junction held 11 bases outside the gene matches. CDR3 length: 16 residues. The CDR3 spells CASSTPTGGWGYGYTF. In DNA form, the CDR3 reads TGTGCCAGCAGTACCCCTACAGGGGGCTGGGGCTATGGCTACACCTTC.

The V gene is TRBV28, the J gene TRBJ2-2, with 15 bases identical to TRBD2. The CDR3 has 20 residues. V was pared by 4 bases and J by 3 bases, with 12 bases of the junction left unmatched. Germline V CDR1 and CDR2: MDHEN, SYDVKM. For the CDR3, the DNA is TGTGCCAGCAGTTGGGGGACTAGCGGGAGGAGCGGCCGTGACACCGGGGAGCTGTTTTTT. Protein: CASSWGTSGRSGRDTGELFF.

The J gene is TRBJ1-4, the V gene TRBV29-1; maybe TRBD1 (5 bases). CDR1 is SQVTM and CDR2 is ANQGSEA in the germline V gene. The CDR3 spans 15 residues. Trimming took off 6 bases at V and 8 bases at J, with 22 bases between the two ends. The CDR3 DNA reads TGCAGCGTCTCCGGGACCCGAACGGGGGAGGAAAAACTGTTTTTT. The encoded protein is CSVSGTRTGEEKLFF.

This rearrangement joins TRBV19 to TRBJ1-4; 11 nucleotides agree with TRBD1. The V gene end was trimmed by 6 bases and the J gene end by 8 bases; junction bases not matched to a gene: 5. Germline CDR1 is LNHDA and CDR2 is SQIVND (reference sequence). The CDR3 is 14 amino acids. The CDR3 region has the DNA TGTGCCAGTAGCTGGGGACAGGGGGGCGAAAAACTGTTTTTT. Protein sequence: CASSWGQGGEKLFF. The variable domain in full, with the rest retrieved from reference TRBV19 and TRBJ1-4, is DGGITQSPKYLFRKEGQNVTLSCEQNLNHDAMYWYRQDPGQGLRLIYYSQIVNDFQKGDIAEGYSVSREKKESFPLTVTSAQKNPTAFYLCASSWGQGGEKLFFGSGTQLSVL.

The genes are TRBV27 and TRBJ1-3; 7 nucleotides line up with TRBD1. The V gene end was trimmed by 2 bases and the J gene end by 3 bases; junction bases not matched to a gene: 1. The CDR3 runs to 14 residues. CDR1 MNHEY and CDR2 SMNVEV come from the germline V gene (reference sequence). The CDR3 DNA reads TGTGCCAGCAGTTTAAGGGGGCTTGGAAACACCATATATTTT. It is translated as CASSLRGLGNTIYF.

V is TRBV5-5 and J is TRBJ1-5; D unresolved. CDR1 SGHKS and CDR2 YYEKEE come from the germline V gene (reference sequence). The CDR3 contains 15 residues. V lost 4 bases and J 3 bases, leaving 14 bases between the germline ends. In DNA, the CDR3 is TGTGCCAGCAGCCCGAGCAGTGGGCCCAATCAGCCCCAGCATTTT. Protein sequence: CASSPSSGPNQPQHF.